The 10 T cell receptor beta chains in this list originate from one sample, sequenced in a study of T cell repertoires in chronic hepatitis B. The table came from immunoSEQ multiplex PCR; TCRdb's copy has only in-frame clones and leaves some out. Its table lists more than 15 clones. The sample was HBV core (core169) epitope-specific CD8+ T cells from PBMCs. Receptors originate from a human donor with chronic hepatitis B virus infection.

This chain joins TRBV14 and TRBJ1-1, with D uncertain. The CDR3 consists of 12 residues. Per the germline V gene, CDR1 is SGHDN and CDR2 is FVKESK. Trimming took off 0 bases at V and 5 bases at J, with 4 bases between the two ends. The CDR3 DNA is TGTGCCAGCAGCCAAGATTGGACTGAAGCTTTCTTT. This encodes CASSQDWTEAFF.

This sequence joins TRBV12-1 and TRBJ2-6; the table's D call of TRBD1 was not tested on the DNA. TRBV12-1 is a listed pseudogene. This CDR3 has 18 residues. The CDR3 reads CASSGCDVGQSRANVLTF. DNA of the CDR3: TGTGCCAGCAGCGGGTGTGATGTAGGACAAAGTCGGGCCAACGTCCTGACTTTC.

The V gene is TRBV2, the J gene TRBJ1-4; D is ambiguous. The V gene lost 1 base and the J gene lost 1 base, with 1 base spanning the gap. The CDR3 runs to 13 residues. Germline assignment: CDR1 SNHLY and CDR2 FYNNEI. CDR3 region: CASSEGTNEKLFF. The CDR3 DNA sequence: TGTGCCAGCAGTGAAGGAACTAATGAAAAACTGTTTTTT. The whole variable domain, remainder taken from reference TRBV2 and TRBJ1-4, is EPEVTQTPSHQVTQMGQEVILRCVPISNHLYFYWYRQILGQKVEFLVSFYNNEISEKSEIFDDQFSVERPDGSNFTLKIRSTKLEDSAMYFCASSEGTNEKLFFGSGTQLSVL.

This clone has only one observation. This chain links TRBV10-2 with TRBJ1-1; TRBD1 is a possible D gene (5 bases). Trimming took 5 bases from V and 1 from J, leaving 8 bases between them. The germline V gene has CDR1 WSHSY and CDR2 SAAADI. This CDR3 contains 13 residues. This CDR3 reads CASSPGQNTEAFF. CDR3 nucleotides: TGCGCCAGCAGTCCAGGGCAGAACACTGAAGCTTTCTTT.

J is TRBJ2-2 and V is TRBV6-5; D remains ambiguous. Germline values: CDR1 MNHEY, CDR2 SVGAGI. V was clipped by 6 bases and J by 3 bases, with 5 bases between them. CDR3 length: 12 residues. The CDR3 is CASSLYTGELFF. In DNA form, the CDR3 reads TGTGCCAGCAGCCTCTACACCGGGGAGCTGTTTTTT.

The chain uses TRBV7-1 and TRBJ2-3, with unresolved D. TRBV7-1 is designated an ORF whose function remains uncertain. Trimming left V 5 bases short and J 5 bases short, with 17 bases between. The CDR3 runs to 15 residues. In DNA form, the CDR3 reads TGTGCCAGCAGCAACGCGTATCCCATGCAAGATACGCAGTATTTT. It specifies CASSNAYPMQDTQYF.

V and J are TRBV6-8 and TRBJ1-1; D is undetermined. This CDR3 is 10 amino acids long. Trimming took 8 bases from V and 11 from J, leaving 12 bases between them. Germline CDR1 is MNHGY and CDR2 is SAAAGT. This CDR3 is CASQAFEAFF. The CDR3 region has the DNA TGTGCCAGCCAGGCCTTTGAGGCTTTCTTT.

This rearrangement joins TRBV6-1 to TRBJ1-4; D might be TRBD1 (5 bases). Germline CDR1 MNHNS, CDR2 SASEGT. The V end lost 0 bases, the J end lost 5 bases, and 13 bases lay between the germline ends. This CDR3 is 16 amino acids long. The CDR3 loop is CASSEAKGIGNEKLFF. The CDR3 region has the DNA TGTGCCAGCAGTGAAGCTAAGGGGATAGGGAATGAAAAACTGTTTTTT.

The J gene is TRBJ1-2, the V gene TRBV4-1; D remains ambiguous. Germline-derived CDR1 and CDR2 are MGHRA and YSYEKL. CDR3 length: 13 amino acids. Trimming pared 2 bases from V and 3 bases from J, leaving 7 bases between. CDR3 bases: TGCGCCAGCAGCCAAAGGGCCTACTATGGCTACACCTTC. The encoded protein is CASSQRAYYGYTF.

This chain joins TRBV9 and TRBJ2-2, with 7 bases aligning to TRBD2. The CDR3 is 16 residues long. In germline, CDR1 is SGDLS, CDR2 YYNGEE. V lost 0 bases and J lost 5; bases outside the gene matches: 7. The CDR3 nucleotides are TGTGCCAGCAGCGTAGAGGGCGGGGGAACTACCGGGGAGCTGTTTTTT. It codes for CASSVEGGGTTGELFF.